This T cell receptor beta chain was profiled in a study of blood T cell repertoires in COVID-19. Study-level information: Both acute and convalescent COVID-19 samples were obtained from the United States, Italy and Spain. The analysed material was cDNA or gDNA that came from T cells, B-cell-depleted T cells, or PBMCs.

The V segment lost 0 bases and the J segment 0 bases; nucleotides outside the gene matches: 8. This CDR3 is built from 18 residues. Germline V gene sequence: CDR1 SGHKS, CDR2 YYEKEE (reference sequence). In the original processing: From reference gene primer amplification, estimates of nucleated cell counts were derived. Data came from immunoSEQ multiplex PCR; TCRdb stores just in-frame clones and leaves some out. V and J calls and clone size come straight from that table; D and trimming were deduced from the DNA. The sample holds 200,000 to 250,000 clones, 84% seen once. Sequences were obtained from peripheral blood. The J gene is TRBJ2-3, the V gene TRBV5-5; 9 bases line up with TRBD2. This TCR was sampled from a woman of 80 years or more with active or convalescent COVID-19. The DNA of the CDR3 is TGTGCCAGCAGCTTGGACAAAAGCGGGGGGACTAGCACAGATACGCAGTATTTT. It is translated as CASSLDKSGGTSTDTQYF.